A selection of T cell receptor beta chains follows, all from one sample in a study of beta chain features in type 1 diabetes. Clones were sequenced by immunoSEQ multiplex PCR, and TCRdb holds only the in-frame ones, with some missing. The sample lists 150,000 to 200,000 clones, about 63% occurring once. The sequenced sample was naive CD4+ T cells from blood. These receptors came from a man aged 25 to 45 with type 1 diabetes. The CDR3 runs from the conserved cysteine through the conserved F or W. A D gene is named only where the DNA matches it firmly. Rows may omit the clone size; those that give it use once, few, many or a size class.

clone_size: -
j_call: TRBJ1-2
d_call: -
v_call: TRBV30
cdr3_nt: TGTGCCTGTCGGATGGACTGGGGCTATGGCTACACCTTC
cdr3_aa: CACRMDWGYGYTF

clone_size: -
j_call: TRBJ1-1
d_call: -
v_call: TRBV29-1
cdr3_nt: TGCAGCGTGGAGGCGACAGAGAACACTGAAGCTTTCTTT
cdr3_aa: CSVEATENTEAFF

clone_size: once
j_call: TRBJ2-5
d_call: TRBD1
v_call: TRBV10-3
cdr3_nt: TGTGCCATACAGGGGGTCGGGGAGACCCAGTACTTC
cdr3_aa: CAIQGVGETQYF

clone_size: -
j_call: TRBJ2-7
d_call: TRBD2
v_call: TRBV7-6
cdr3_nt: TGTGCCAGCAGCTCTCCTTATAGCGGGGCGAGCTCCTACGAGCAGTACTTC
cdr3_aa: CASSSPYSGASSYEQYF

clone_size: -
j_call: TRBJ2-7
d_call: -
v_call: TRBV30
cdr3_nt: TGTGCCTGGAGGGGTCGCTCTTACGAGCAGTACTTC
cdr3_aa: CAWRGRSYEQYF

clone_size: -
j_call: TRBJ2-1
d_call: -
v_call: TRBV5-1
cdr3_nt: TGCGCCACCGCCGGTGGACAATTTGTCAATGAGCAGTTCTTC
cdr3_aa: CATAGGQFVNEQFF

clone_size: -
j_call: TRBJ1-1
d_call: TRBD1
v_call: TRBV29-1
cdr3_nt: TGCAGCGTCGCTAAGGACAGGGGGAACACTGAAGCTTTCTTT
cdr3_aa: CSVAKDRGNTEAFF

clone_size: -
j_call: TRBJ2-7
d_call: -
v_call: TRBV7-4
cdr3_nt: TGTGCCAGCAGTTTTAGACGGAGGTACTCCTACGAGCAGTACTTC
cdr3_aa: CASSFRRRYSYEQYF

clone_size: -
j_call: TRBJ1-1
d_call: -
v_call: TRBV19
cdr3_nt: TGTGCCAGTAGGACGTTGAACACTGAAGCTTTCTTT
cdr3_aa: CASRTLNTEAFF

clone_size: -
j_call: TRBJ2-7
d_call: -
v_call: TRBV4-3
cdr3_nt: TGCGCCAGCAGCCAAGAAAGGGGACCCTTCTACGAGCAGTACTTC
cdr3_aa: CASSQERGPFYEQYF

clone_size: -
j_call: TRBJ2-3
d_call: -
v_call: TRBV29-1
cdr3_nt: TGCAGCGTTGCCGGGGCGGTCACAGATACGCAGTATTTT
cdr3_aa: CSVAGAVTDTQYF

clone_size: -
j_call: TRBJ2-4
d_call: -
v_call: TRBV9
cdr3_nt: TGTGCCAGCAGCGCCACTGATCGGGGAAACATTCAGTACTTC
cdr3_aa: CASSATDRGNIQYF

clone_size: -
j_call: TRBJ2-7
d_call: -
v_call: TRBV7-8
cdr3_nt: TGTGCCAGCAGCCACCGACAGTATTCCTACGAGCAGTACTTC
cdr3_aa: CASSHRQYSYEQYF

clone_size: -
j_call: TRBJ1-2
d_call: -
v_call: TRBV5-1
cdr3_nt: TGCGCCAGCAGCTTGGAAGGCGGATATGGCTACACCTTC
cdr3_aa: CASSLEGGYGYTF

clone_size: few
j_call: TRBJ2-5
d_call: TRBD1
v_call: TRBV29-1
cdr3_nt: TGCAGCGTTACGACAGGGCCCGGGGAGACCCAGTACTTC
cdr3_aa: CSVTTGPGETQYF

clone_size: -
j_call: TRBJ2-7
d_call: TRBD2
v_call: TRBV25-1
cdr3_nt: TGTGCCAGCAGTGTGCGGGGGGTCGAGCAGTACTTC
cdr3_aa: CASSVRGVEQYF

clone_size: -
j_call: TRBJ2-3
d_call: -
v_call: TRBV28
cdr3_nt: TGTGCCAGCAGTTTACTGGGAGATACGCAGTATTTT
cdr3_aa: CASSLLGDTQYF

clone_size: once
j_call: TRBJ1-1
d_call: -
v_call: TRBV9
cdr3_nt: TGTGCCAGCAGCGTAGCTACGGGTCACACTGAAGCTTTCTTT
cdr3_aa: CASSVATGHTEAFF

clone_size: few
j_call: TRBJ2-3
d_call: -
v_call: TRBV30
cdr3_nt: TGTGCCTGGAGGGCCCCGAGGCCCACAGATACGCAGTATTTT
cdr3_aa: CAWRAPRPTDTQYF

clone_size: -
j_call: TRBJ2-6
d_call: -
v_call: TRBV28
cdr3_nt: TGTGCCAGCAGTGTACACGGGCTTGGGGCCAACGTCCTGACTTTC
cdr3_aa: CASSVHGLGANVLTF

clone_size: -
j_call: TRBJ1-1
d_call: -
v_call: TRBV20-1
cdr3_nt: TGCAGTGCTAGAAGTACTGAAGCTTTCTTT
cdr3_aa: CSARSTEAFF

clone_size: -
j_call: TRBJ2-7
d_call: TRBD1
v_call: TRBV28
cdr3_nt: TGTGCCAGCACCTCGGGACAGGGAACCTACGAGCAGTACTTC
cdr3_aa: CASTSGQGTYEQYF

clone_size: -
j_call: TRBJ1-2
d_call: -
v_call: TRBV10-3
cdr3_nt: TGTGCCATCAGGATACAGGGAAATGGCTATGGCTACACCTTC
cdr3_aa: CAIRIQGNGYGYTF

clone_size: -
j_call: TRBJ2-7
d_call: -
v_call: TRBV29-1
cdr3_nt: TGCAGCGTTGTCGGGCTAGAGTCCCACGAGCAGTACTTC
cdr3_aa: CSVVGLESHEQYF

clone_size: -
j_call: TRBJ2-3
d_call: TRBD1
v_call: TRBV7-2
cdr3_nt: TGTGCCAGCAGCCCAACAGGGGCCAGACTCACAGATACGCAGTATTTT
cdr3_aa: CASSPTGARLTDTQYF

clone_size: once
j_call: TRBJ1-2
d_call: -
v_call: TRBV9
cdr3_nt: TGTGCCAGCAGCGTAGAGGAGGGCTATGGCTACACCTTC
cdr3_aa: CASSVEEGYGYTF

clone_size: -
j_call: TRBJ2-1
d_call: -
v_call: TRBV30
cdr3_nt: TGTGCCTGGAGTGGGGTACGGGGGAGCTCCTACAATGAGCAGTTCTTC
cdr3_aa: CAWSGVRGSSYNEQFF

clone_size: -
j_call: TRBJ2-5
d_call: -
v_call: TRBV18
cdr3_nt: TGTGCCAGCTCACCACCGGGGGAGACCCAGTACTTC
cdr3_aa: CASSPPGETQYF

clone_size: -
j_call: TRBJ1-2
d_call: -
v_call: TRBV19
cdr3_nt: TGTGCCATGACGGACAGACCGAACGGCGGTGGCTACACCTTC
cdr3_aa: CAMTDRPNGGGYTF

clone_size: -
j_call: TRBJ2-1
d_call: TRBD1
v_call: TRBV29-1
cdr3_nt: TGCAGCGTTACGGACAGGGTCCATGAGCAGTTCTTC
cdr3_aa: CSVTDRVHEQFF

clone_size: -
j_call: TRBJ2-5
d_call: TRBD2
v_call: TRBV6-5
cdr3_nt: TGTGCCAGTCGGCCCGCGGGGGTCGATGAGACCCAGTACTTC
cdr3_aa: CASRPAGVDETQYF

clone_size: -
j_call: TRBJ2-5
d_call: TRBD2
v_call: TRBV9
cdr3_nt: TGTGCCAGCAGCGTAGAAGGTAGCGGGGGGGCAGAGACCCAGTACTTC
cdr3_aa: CASSVEGSGGAETQYF

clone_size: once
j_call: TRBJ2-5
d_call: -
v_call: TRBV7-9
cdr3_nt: TGTGCCAGCAGCCTAGTACAAGAGACCCAGTACTTC
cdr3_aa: CASSLVQETQYF

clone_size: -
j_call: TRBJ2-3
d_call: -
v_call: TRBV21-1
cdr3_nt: TGTGCCAGCAGCCTGGACACAGATACGCAGTATTTT
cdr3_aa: CASSLDTDTQYF

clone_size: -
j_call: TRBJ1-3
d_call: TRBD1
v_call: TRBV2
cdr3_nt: TGTGCCAGCAGTTTGAGACAGGGGACTGGAAACACCATATATTTT
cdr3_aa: CASSLRQGTGNTIYF

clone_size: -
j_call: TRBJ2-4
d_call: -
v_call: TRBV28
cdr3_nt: TGTGCCAGCAGTCCGAGCCAGGGGATCGGCAAAAACATTCAGTACTTC
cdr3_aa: CASSPSQGIGKNIQYF

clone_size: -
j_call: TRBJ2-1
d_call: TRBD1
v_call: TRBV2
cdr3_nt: TGTGCCAGTGTAATCGGGACAGACAATGAGCAGTTCTTC
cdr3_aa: CASVIGTDNEQFF

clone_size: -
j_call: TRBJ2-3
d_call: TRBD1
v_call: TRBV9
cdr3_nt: TGTGCCAGCAGTTTTGGGACAGGGTCGGATACGCAGTATTTT
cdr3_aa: CASSFGTGSDTQYF

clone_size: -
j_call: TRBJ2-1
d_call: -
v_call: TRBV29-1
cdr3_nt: TGCAGCGTTCTATTTTCCTACAATGAGCAGTTCTTC
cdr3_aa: CSVLFSYNEQFF

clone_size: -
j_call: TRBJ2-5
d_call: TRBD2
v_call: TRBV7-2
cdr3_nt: TGTGCCAGCAGCTTAGAGTCTCCAGCGGGGGGGCGGGAGACCCAGTACTTC
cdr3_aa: CASSLESPAGGRETQYF

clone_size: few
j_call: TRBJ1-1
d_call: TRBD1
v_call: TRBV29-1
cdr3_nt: TGCAGCGTTGCCAACCTCCCAGGGGGCAGTATGAACACTGAAGCTTTCTTT
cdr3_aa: CSVANLPGGSMNTEAFF

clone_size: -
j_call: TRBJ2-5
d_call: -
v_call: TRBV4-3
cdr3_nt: TGCGCCAGCAGCCAGGGGGCCGTGACGCGGGGGAGGGAGACCCAGTACTTC
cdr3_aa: CASSQGAVTRGRETQYF